These 22 T cell receptor beta chains were sequenced from one sample in a study of blood T cell repertoires in COVID-19 (dated by TCRdb to between 2020 and 2021). The library was built by means of the immunoSEQ multiplex PCR assay. Imported from immuneACCESS, the table was reduced by TCRdb to in-frame sequences with V and J called. These copies leave out some clones; in studies compared against another copy, an unresolved V gene accounts for under half, and the cause of the remainder is not known. This sample has some 130,000 clones in its table, and around three quarters of those were observed once. The top ten clonotypes cover about a tenth of the sample. What was sequenced was peripheral blood. The receptors stem from a human donor in a cohort sampled during active COVID-19.

V and J are TRBV10-2 and TRBJ2-2, with TRBD2 identical over 8 bases. Germline V lookup: CDR1 WSHSY, CDR2 SAAADI. The V segment lost 2 bases and the J segment 5 bases; nucleotides outside the gene matches: 16. This CDR3 region has 19 residues. The CDR3, as DNA: TGCGCCAGCAGTGAGCCGCTGACGTACGGGGGGGCTCGGACCGGGGAGCTGTTTTTT. This translates into CASSEPLTYGGARTGELFF.

The chain combines TRBV3-1 (or the pseudogene TRBV3-2) with TRBJ2-7; 12 bases fit TRBD2. J was trimmed by 1 base and V by 1 base; bases with no gene match: 5. Germline V gives CDR1 LGHDT, CDR2 YNNKEL (reference sequence). The CDR3 loop spans 17 amino acids. The DNA for the CDR3 is TGTGCCAGCAGCCAAGCCAGACTAGCGGGGGAGTCCTACGAGCAGTACTTC. Translating gives CASSQARLAGESYEQYF.

The chain joins TRBV9 to TRBJ2-1, with D perhaps matching TRBD2 (5 bases). V was trimmed by 1 base and J by 7 bases, leaving 24 bases between them. Germline V gene data show CDR1 as SGDLS and CDR2 as YYNGEE. This CDR3 is built from 18 residues. This CDR3 is CASSVRGPLRRRVNEQFF. DNA of the CDR3: TGTGCCAGCAGCGTAAGAGGGCCCCTTCGGAGGCGGGTGAATGAGCAGTTCTTC.

The chain employs TRBV30 and TRBJ2-7, with D perhaps TRBD2 (5 bases). Trimming left V 2 bases short and J 3 bases short, with 8 bases between. The length of the CDR3 is 12 residues. Looked up from germline, CDR1 is GTSNPN and CDR2 is SVGIG (reference sequence). The CDR3 nucleotides are TGTGCCTGGAGTTGGGGAGACTACGAGCAGTACTTC. This gives the protein CAWSWGDYEQYF.

This clone turned up a few times. The rearrangement uses TRBV28 and TRBJ1-3; TRBD1 is a possible D gene (5 bases). Trimming cost V 1 base and J 4 bases, with 8 bases left between them. The CDR3 contains 14 residues. Germline values: CDR1 MDHEN, CDR2 SYDVKM. The CDR3 region is CASSLLGGGNTIYF. For the CDR3, the DNA is TGTGCCAGCAGTTTATTGGGGGGGGGAAACACCATATATTTT.

V and J are TRBV3-1 (or the pseudogene TRBV3-2) and TRBJ2-5; D gene unclear. Germline-derived CDR1 and CDR2 are LGHDT and YNNKEL (reference sequence). The CDR3 is 14 amino acids. Trimming removed 3 bases at V and 3 bases at J, with 11 bases between. The CDR3: CASSHYSLKETQYF. CDR3 sequence (DNA): TGTGCCAGCAGCCATTACAGTCTGAAAGAGACCCAGTACTTC.

The gene calls are TRBV19 and TRBJ2-2; 7 positions agree with TRBD2. This CDR3 is built from 16 residues. Germline CDR1 is LNHDA and CDR2 is SQIVND (reference sequence). V trimming: 7 bases; J trimming: 3 bases; junction bases outside the gene matches: 11. CDR3 in amino acids: CASKLGGARYTGELFF. CDR3 DNA: TGTGCCAGTAAACTGGGAGGGGCTCGTTACACCGGGGAGCTGTTTTTT.

The rearrangement links TRBV10-2 to TRBJ2-1; D is ambiguous. CDR1 and CDR2 from the germline V gene are WSHSY and SAAADI. Trimming pared 5 bases from V and 10 bases from J, leaving 12 bases between. The CDR3 extends over 12 amino acids. The CDR3 region is CASSLSSREQFF. The CDR3 bases are TGCGCCAGCAGTCTCTCGTCCAGGGAGCAGTTCTTC.

With respect to this clone: The junction departs from the called germline gene at one end, perhaps through a read error. V and J are TRBV6-5 and TRBJ1-1, with 10 bases lining up with TRBD1. Germline assignment: CDR1 MNHEY and CDR2 SVGAGI. CDR3 size: 14 residues. CDR3 residues: CASRGDRGSGEGFF. CDR3 DNA sequence: TGTGCCAGCCGAGGGGACAGGGGATCAGGGGAAGGTTTCTTT.

DNA for the CDR3: TGCAGCGTCCCGGGACAGGGAGAAAGTGCTGGCTACACCTTC. Protein: CSVPGQGESAGYTF. The genes are TRBV29-1 and TRBJ1-2, with TRBD1 matching 9 bases. The CDR3 is made up of 14 amino acids. V was pared by 6 bases and J by 7 bases, with 12 bases of the junction left unmatched. CDR1 SQVTM and CDR2 ANQGSEA come from the germline V gene.

This clone was seen a few times. The chain combines TRBV2 with TRBJ1-6; D ambiguous. Germline V CDR1 and CDR2: SNHLY, FYNNEI. Trimming shortened V by 4 bases and J by 10 bases, and 14 bases separated the two germline ends. The CDR3 is 14 amino acids. DNA of the CDR3: TGTGCCAGCAGTGGGGCCACCGGCGCCTCACCCCTCCACTTT. This sequence encodes CASSGATGASPLHF.

The chain joins TRBV9 to TRBJ1-3; no reliable D call. CDR3 length: 16 amino acids. With 0 bases removed from V and 0 bases from J, the gap between germline ends came to 10 bases. The germline V gene has CDR1 SGDLS and CDR2 YYNGEE. Written as DNA, the CDR3 is TGTGCCAGCAGCGTAGACCACAGCTACTCTGGAAACACCATATATTTT. Translation gives CASSVDHSYSGNTIYF.

This clone was seen only a few times. The chain has TRBV5-1 and TRBJ2-7; TRBD1 might be the D (6 bases). Trimming pared 8 bases from V and 1 base from J, leaving 7 bases between. The CDR3 totals 11 residues. The V gene's germline CDR1 is SGHRS and CDR2 YFSETQ. This chain's CDR3 is CARQGSYEQYF. DNA of the CDR3: TGCGCCAGACAGGGTTCCTACGAGCAGTACTTC.

The chain carries TRBV5-1 and TRBJ2-1; tentative D call: TRBD2 (6 bases). Per the germline V gene, CDR1 is SGHRS and CDR2 is YFSETQ. The CDR3 length is 14 residues. V gave up 0 bases and J gave up 8 bases, with 12 bases separating them. The CDR3 nucleotides read TGCGCCAGCAGCTTGGGTACTAGCAGGGATGAGCAGTTCTTC. Amino acids: CASSLGTSRDEQFF.

The chain recombines TRBV28 with TRBJ2-7; 10 bases fit TRBD2. The CDR3 totals 17 residues. The V segment lost 6 bases and the J segment 3 bases; nucleotides outside the gene matches: 14. The germline gives CDR1 MDHEN, CDR2 SYDVKM. The CDR3, as DNA: TGTGCCAGCAGCCTCGAGCGAGCGGGGGGGCCGGGCTACGAGCAGTACTTC. Its protein product is CASSLERAGGPGYEQYF.

The rearrangement links TRBV30 to TRBJ1-1; a weak D match, TRBD1 (6 bases). The CDR3 is 14 residues long. The germline CDR1 and CDR2 sequences are GTSNPN and SVGIG (reference sequence). Trimming took 0 bases from V and 7 from J, leaving 15 bases between them. For the CDR3, the DNA is TGTGCCTGGAGTGTACGAGGGGGGGAGGGTGAAGCTTTCTTT. Translation gives CAWSVRGGEGEAFF.

V gene TRBV2 combines with J gene TRBJ1-4; the match to TRBD1 covers 10 bases. This CDR3 is 15 amino acids long. The trim removed 5 bases at V and 4 bases at J, leaving 4 bases unmatched. Per germline, CDR1 SNHLY and CDR2 FYNNEI. As DNA, the CDR3 is TGTGCCAGCAGTTCTGACAGGGGGCTTAATGAAAAACTGTTTTTT. Translated: CASSSDRGLNEKLFF.

This clone was seen just once. J is TRBJ1-5 and V is TRBV10-1, with D tentatively TRBD1 (5 bases). The CDR3 runs to 17 residues. CDR1 is WNHNN, CDR2 SYGVQD, per germline (reference sequence). V shed 2 bases and J shed 1 base, with 15 bases lying between them. CDR3 amino acids: CASSEREGYRSNQPQHF. CDR3 in DNA: TGCGCCAGCAGTGAGCGGGAGGGATACAGGAGCAATCAGCCCCAGCATTTT.

The rearrangement joins TRBV4-2 to TRBJ2-7, with 9 bases identical to TRBD2. J lost 6 bases, V lost 1 base, and 7 bases had no gene match. Germline CDR1 is LGHNA and CDR2 is YNFKEQ. The CDR3 spans 15 residues. The CDR3 loop is CASSQGGSGGPEQYF. The CDR3 region has the DNA TGTGCCAGCAGCCAAGGAGGGAGCGGGGGGCCCGAGCAGTACTTC.

This clone was recorded only once. This rearrangement joins TRBV6-5 to TRBJ2-7; no reliable D call. V was pared by 0 bases and J by 2 bases, with 14 bases between. The germline gives CDR1 MNHEY, CDR2 SVGAGI. This CDR3 is built from 16 residues. CDR3 sequence: CASSYSRRSSPYEQYF. In DNA, the CDR3 is TGTGCCAGCAGTTACTCGAGAAGGAGTTCCCCCTACGAGCAGTACTTC.

The chain carries TRBV11-2 and TRBJ2-5; D not resolved. V was trimmed by 3 bases and J by 2 bases, leaving 10 bases between them. Germline V lookup: CDR1 SGHAT, CDR2 FQNNGV. The CDR3 totals 14 residues. CDR3 nucleotide sequence: TGTGCCAGCAGCTTCGCGACACCTCAAGAGACCCAGTACTTC. This encodes CASSFATPQETQYF.

The V gene is TRBV6-1, the J gene TRBJ2-5; TRBD2 matches at 13 bases. Germline V gene data show CDR1 as MNHNS and CDR2 as SASEGT. J gave up 7 bases and V 4 bases, and 9 bases lay outside the gene matches. This CDR3 is 16 amino acids long. The CDR3 DNA follows: TGTGCCAGCAGTGCGCCTACTAGCGGGGGGGCGGGGACCCAGTACTTC. Protein sequence: CASSAPTSGGAGTQYF.